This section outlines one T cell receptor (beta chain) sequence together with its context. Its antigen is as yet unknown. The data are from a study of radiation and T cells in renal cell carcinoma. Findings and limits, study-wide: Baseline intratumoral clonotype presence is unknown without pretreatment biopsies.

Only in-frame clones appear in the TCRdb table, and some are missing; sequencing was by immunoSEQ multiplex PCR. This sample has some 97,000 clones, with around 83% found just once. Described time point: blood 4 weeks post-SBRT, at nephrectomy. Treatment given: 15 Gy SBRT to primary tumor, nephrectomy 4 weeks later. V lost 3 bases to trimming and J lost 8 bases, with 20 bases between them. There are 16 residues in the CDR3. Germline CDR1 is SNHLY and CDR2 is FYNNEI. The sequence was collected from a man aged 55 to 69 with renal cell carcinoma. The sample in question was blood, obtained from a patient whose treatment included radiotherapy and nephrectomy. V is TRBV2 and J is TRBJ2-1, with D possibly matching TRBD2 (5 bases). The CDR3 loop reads CASSEISAQRIDEQFF. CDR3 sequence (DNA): TGTGCCAGCAGTGAGATTAGCGCCCAAAGGATCGATGAGCAGTTCTTC.